The clone carrying this T cell receptor (beta chain) was counted many times. Its matching antigen is unknown. The entry originates in a study of T cells after posttransplantation cyclophosphamide. Some clones are missing from TCRdb's copy, which holds only in-frame ones; the method was immunoSEQ multiplex PCR. This sample carries 2,000 or so clones and no singletons, and about 21% goes to the top ten. This CDR3 is built from 13 residues. V lost 2 bases and J 3 bases, leaving 7 bases between the germline ends. Treatment was busulfan-fludarabine conditioning, a marrow graft, and cyclophosphamide on days +3 and +4. Study-wide results and caveats: Recipient CMV seropositivity and CMV reactivation strongly tracked TRB clonality.

This TCR derives from a female patient in her 60s who received an allogeneic stem cell transplant from a related donor and was CMV-positive. Certain T cells may be donor cells from the graft. The specimen was PBMCs, collected 86 days after allogeneic stem cell transplant with posttransplant cyclophosphamide. The chain employs TRBV12-3 or TRBV12-4 and TRBJ1-2; D not certain. In DNA, the CDR3 is TGTGCCAGCAGTTTATCAGATTACTATGGCTACACCTTC. This sequence encodes CASSLSDYYGYTF.